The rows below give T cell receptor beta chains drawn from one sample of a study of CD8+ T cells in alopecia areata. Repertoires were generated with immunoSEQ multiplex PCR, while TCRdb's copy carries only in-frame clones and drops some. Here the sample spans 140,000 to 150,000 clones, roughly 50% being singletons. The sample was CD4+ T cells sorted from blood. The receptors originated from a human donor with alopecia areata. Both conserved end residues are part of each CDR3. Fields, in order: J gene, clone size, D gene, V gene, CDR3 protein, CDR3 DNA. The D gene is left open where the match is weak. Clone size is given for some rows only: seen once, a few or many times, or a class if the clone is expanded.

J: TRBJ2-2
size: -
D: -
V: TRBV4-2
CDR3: CASSQEPVANTGELFF
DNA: TGTGCCAGCAGCCAAGAACCTGTCGCGAACACCGGGGAGCTGTTTTTT

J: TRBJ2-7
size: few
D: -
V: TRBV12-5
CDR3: CASGMGSYEQYF
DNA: TGTGCTAGTGGAATGGGATCCTACGAGCAGTACTTC

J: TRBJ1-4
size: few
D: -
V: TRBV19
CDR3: CASSQGNEKLFF
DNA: TGTGCCAGTAGTCAAGGGAATGAAAAACTGTTTTTT

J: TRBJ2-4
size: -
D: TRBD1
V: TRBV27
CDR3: CASSPWTGAKNIQYF
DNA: TGTGCCAGCAGTCCATGGACAGGAGCCAAAAACATTCAGTACTTC

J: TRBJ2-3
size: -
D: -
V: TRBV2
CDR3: CASSVSTDTQYF
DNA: TGTGCCAGCAGTGTGTCGACAGATACGCAGTATTTT

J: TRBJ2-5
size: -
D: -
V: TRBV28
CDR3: CASKGQETQYF
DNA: TGTGCCAGCAAGGGACAAGAGACCCAGTACTTC

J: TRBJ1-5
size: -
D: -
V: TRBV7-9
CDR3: CASSFPSQPQHF
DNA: TGTGCCAGCAGCTTCCCCAGTCAGCCCCAGCATTTT

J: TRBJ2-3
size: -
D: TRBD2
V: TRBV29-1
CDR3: CSVRAGSSTDTQYF
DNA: TGCAGCGTCCGAGCGGGAAGCTCCACAGATACGCAGTATTTT

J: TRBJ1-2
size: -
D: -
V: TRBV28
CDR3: CASALFSLDGYTF
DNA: TGTGCCAGCGCCCTATTCTCGTTAGATGGCTACACCTTC

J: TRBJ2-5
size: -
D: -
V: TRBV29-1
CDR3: CSVPTGNGETQYF
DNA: TGCAGCGTTCCCACAGGGAATGGCGAGACCCAGTACTTC

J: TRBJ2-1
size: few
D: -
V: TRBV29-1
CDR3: CSVELWWRAGLGYNEQFF
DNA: TGCAGCGTTGAATTGTGGTGGCGAGCCGGTTTGGGCTACAATGAGCAGTTCTTC

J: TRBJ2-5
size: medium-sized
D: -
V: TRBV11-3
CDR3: CASSTPFERDIQETQYF
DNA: TGTGCCAGCAGCACACCCTTTGAGCGCGATATCCAAGAGACCCAGTACTTC

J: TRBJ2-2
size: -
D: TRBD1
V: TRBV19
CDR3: CAISAGGFGELFF
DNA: TGTGCCATTTCGGCAGGGGGCTTCGGGGAGCTGTTTTTT

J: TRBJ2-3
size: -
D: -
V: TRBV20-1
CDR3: CSARDGLLGNF
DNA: TGCAGTGCTAGAGACGGGCTATTAGGGAATTTT

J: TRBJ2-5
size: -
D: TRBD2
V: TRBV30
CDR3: CAWRTSGETQYF
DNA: TGTGCCTGGAGAACTAGCGGAGAGACCCAGTACTTC

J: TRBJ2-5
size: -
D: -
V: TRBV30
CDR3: CALSTGETQYF
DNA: TGTGCCCTCTCAACGGGGGAGACCCAGTACTTC

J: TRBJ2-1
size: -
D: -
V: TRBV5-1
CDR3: CASSGGTQGHEQFF
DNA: TGCGCCAGCAGCGGGGGAACCCAGGGGCATGAGCAGTTCTTC

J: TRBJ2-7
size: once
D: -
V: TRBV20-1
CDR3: CSPHYEQYF
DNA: TGCAGTCCCCACTACGAGCAGTACTTC

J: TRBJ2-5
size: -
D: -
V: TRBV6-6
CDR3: CASSYSTGSRGTQYF
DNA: TGTGCCAGCAGTTACAGCACAGGGAGCCGGGGGACCCAGTACTTC

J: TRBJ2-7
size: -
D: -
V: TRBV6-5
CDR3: CASSYGGSYEQYF
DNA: TGTGCCAGCAGTTACGGGGGCTCCTACGAGCAGTACTTC

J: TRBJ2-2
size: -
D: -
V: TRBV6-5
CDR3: CASSSSVVLFF
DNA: TGTGCCAGCAGTTCCAGCGTAGTGCTGTTTTTT

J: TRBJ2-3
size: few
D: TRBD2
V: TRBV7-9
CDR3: CASSLAAGSTDTQYF
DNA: TGTGCCAGCAGCTTAGCAGCGGGGAGCACAGATACGCAGTATTTT

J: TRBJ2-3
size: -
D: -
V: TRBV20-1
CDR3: CSAKRTDTQYF
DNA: TGCAGTGCCAAACGTACAGATACGCAGTATTTT

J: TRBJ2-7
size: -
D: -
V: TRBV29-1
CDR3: CSVEDRRTTAYEQYF
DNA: TGCAGCGTTGAAGATCGTAGGACTACCGCCTACGAGCAGTACTTC

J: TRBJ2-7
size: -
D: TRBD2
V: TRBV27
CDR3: CASSVKTSAYSYEQYF
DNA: TGTGCCAGCAGTGTCAAGACTAGCGCCTACTCCTACGAGCAGTACTTC

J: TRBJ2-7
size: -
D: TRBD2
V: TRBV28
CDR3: CASMGVLAGGRGSEQYF
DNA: TGTGCCAGCATGGGGGTTCTAGCGGGAGGGCGGGGTTCCGAGCAGTACTTC

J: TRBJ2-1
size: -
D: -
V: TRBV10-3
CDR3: CAISEAVGGRNEQFF
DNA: TGTGCCATCAGTGAGGCCGTGGGGGGTCGTAATGAGCAGTTCTTC

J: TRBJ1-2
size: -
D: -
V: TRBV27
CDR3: CASSPPGGWGGYTF
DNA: TGTGCCAGCAGTCCCCCCGGAGGCTGGGGTGGCTACACCTTC

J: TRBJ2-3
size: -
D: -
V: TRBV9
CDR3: CASSVGGHTTDTQYF
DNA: TGTGCCAGCAGCGTAGGCGGCCACACCACAGATACGCAGTATTTT

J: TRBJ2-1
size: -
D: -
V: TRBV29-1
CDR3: CSVSGVGYNEQFF
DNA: TGCAGCGTATCTGGGGTAGGCTACAATGAGCAGTTCTTC

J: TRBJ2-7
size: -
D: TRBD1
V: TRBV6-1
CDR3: CASRRGQGASYEQYF
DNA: TGTGCCAGCCGTCGGGGACAGGGAGCCTCCTACGAGCAGTACTTC

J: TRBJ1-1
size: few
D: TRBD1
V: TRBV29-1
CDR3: CSVEGYTGGRTEAFF
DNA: TGCAGCGTTGAAGGCTATACAGGGGGCAGAACTGAAGCTTTCTTT

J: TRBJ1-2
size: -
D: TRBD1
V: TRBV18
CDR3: CASHRDRAYGYTF
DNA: TGTGCCAGCCACAGGGACAGGGCCTATGGCTACACCTTC

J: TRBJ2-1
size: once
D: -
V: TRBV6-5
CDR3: CATQGFEGGFF
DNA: TGTGCCACCCAAGGGTTTGAGGGAGGGTTCTTC

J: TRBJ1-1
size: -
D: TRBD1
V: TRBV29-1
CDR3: CSVGRTGMNTEAFF
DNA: TGCAGCGTTGGCCGGACAGGAATGAACACTGAAGCTTTCTTT

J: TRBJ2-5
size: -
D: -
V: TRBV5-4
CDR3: CASSFVGAGGTQYF
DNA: TGTGCCAGCAGCTTCGTAGGGGCCGGAGGGACCCAGTACTTC

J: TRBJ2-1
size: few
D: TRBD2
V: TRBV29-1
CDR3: CSGEVGGRQFF
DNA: TGCAGCGGCGAGGTGGGGGGGAGACAGTTCTTC

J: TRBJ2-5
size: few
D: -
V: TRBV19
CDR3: CASSNRDTAWGTQYF
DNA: TGTGCCAGTAGCAACCGGGACACAGCCTGGGGGACCCAGTACTTC